The 28 T cell receptor beta chains presented below share a single source sample, sequenced in a study of cytomegalovirus exposure and HLA in healthy donors. Both 60 Vbeta primers and 13 Jbeta primers went into the PCR. The method was immunoSEQ multiplex PCR; TCRdb's version includes in-frame clones alone and lacks a portion of them. This repertoire includes about 140,000 clones. What was sequenced was PBMCs. The receptor source for this set is a male donor in good health and CMV-seronegative.

The chain has TRBV27 and TRBJ2-7; weak D call: TRBD2 (5 bases). Germline loops: CDR1 MNHEY, CDR2 SMNVEV (reference sequence). The CDR3 contains 14 residues. V lost 3 bases to trimming and J lost 6 bases, with 15 bases between them. Written as DNA, the CDR3 is TGTGCCAGCAGTTTGGGCAGCGAGGGCATCGAGCAGTACTTC. Translated, it gives CASSLGSEGIEQYF.

The chain is built from TRBV7-9 and TRBJ1-5; D is unresolved. The ends were cut back, 1 base at V and 7 bases at J, with 14 bases in the middle. Per the germline V gene, CDR1 is SEHNR and CDR2 is FQNEAQ (reference sequence). The CDR3 consists of 15 residues. CDR3 region: CASSLGGGYSQPQHF. CDR3 sequence (DNA): TGTGCCAGCAGCTTAGGAGGCGGGTATTCCCAGCCCCAGCATTTT. Combining the CDR3 with reference TRBV7-9 and TRBJ1-5 gives the whole variable domain DTGVSQNPRHKITKRGQNVTFRCDPISEHNRLYWYRQTLGQGPEFLTYFQNEAQLEKSRLLSDRFSAERPKGSFSTLEIQRTEQGDSAMYLCASSLGGGYSQPQHFGDGTRLSIL.

This chain connects TRBV19 to TRBJ1-1; 7 nucleotides match TRBD1. This CDR3 region has 12 residues. V was pared by 10 bases and J by 1 base, with 3 bases of the junction left unmatched. From germline, CDR1 is LNHDA and CDR2 SQIVND (reference sequence). The CDR3 spells CATRTGNTEAFF. Here the CDR3 DNA reads TGTGCCACCCGGACAGGGAACACTGAAGCTTTCTTT.

The CDR3 DNA reads as TGTGCCAGCAGCTCCGGACAGGCCACCTACGAGCAGTACTTC. It yields the protein CASSSGQATYEQYF. The chain carries TRBV7-2 and TRBJ2-7; 7 bases fit TRBD1. The CDR3 runs 14 residues. Germline V gene sequence: CDR1 SGHTA, CDR2 FQGNSA. V lost 4 bases, J lost 2 bases, and 5 bases stayed unmatched. The entire variable domain, with the rest obtained from reference TRBV7-2 and TRBJ2-7, is as follows: GAGVSQSPSNKVTEKGKDVELRCDPISGHTALYWYRQSLGQGLEFLIYFQGNSAPDKSGLPSDRFSAERTGGSVSTLTIQRTQQEDSAVYLCASSSGQATYEQYFGPGTRLTVT.

The V gene is TRBV6-5, the J gene TRBJ1-3; possible D gene TRBD1, 5 bases. V lost 6 bases and J 4 bases, leaving 13 bases between the germline ends. The CDR3 has 14 amino acids. CDR1 and CDR2 from the germline V gene are MNHEY and SVGAGI. CDR3 sequence reads: CASRPTTGGNTIYF. The CDR3 coding sequence is TGTGCCAGCAGACCTACTACAGGAGGAAACACCATATATTTT.

The CDR3, as DNA: TGTGCCAGCAGCCCCCGTTGGGACGTCGGACAGGGAGGACGCAATGAGCAGTTCTTC. This gives the protein CASSPRWDVGQGGRNEQFF. The V and J genes are TRBV7-9 and TRBJ2-1; 8 bases agree with TRBD1. Germline CDR1 SEHNR, CDR2 FQNEAQ (reference sequence). Trimming cost V 5 bases and J 6 bases; bases outside gene matches: 21. The CDR3 is made up of 19 amino acids.

The genes are TRBV5-4 and TRBJ2-1, with D tentatively TRBD1 (6 bases). Germline CDR1 and CDR2: SGHNT and YYREEE (reference sequence). V was pared by 0 bases and J by 9 bases, with 10 bases between. The length of the CDR3 is 13 residues. The CDR3 is CASSLEQGTEQFF. The CDR3 bases are TGTGCCAGCAGCTTGGAACAGGGAACTGAGCAGTTCTTC. The variable domain in full, with the rest retrieved from reference TRBV5-4 and TRBJ2-1, is ETGVTQSPTHLIKTRGQQVTLRCSSQSGHNTVSWYQQALGQGPQFIFQYYREEENGRGNFPPRFSGLQFPNYSSELNVNALELDDSALYLCASSLEQGTEQFFGPGTRLTVL.

The chain is built from TRBV29-1 and TRBJ1-3; 7 bases match TRBD1. The CDR3 is 13 amino acids. V shed 4 bases and J 3 bases; nucleotides not matched to a gene: 3. Germline V gene lookup returns CDR1 SQVTM and CDR2 ANQGSEA. DNA of the CDR3: TGCAGCGTTGGAGGGGGCAGTGGAAACACCATATATTTT. Translation: CSVGGGSGNTIYF.

This rearrangement joins TRBV5-1 to TRBJ2-5; D may be TRBD1 (5 bases). Between the trimmed V and J ends, which lost 2 bases and 5 bases, there was a span of 10 bases. Germline CDR1 is SGHRS and CDR2 is YFSETQ. The CDR3 has 13 amino acids. CDR3 residues: CASSFPGQETQYF. CDR3 nucleotide sequence: TGCGCCAGCAGCTTCCCAGGGCAGGAGACCCAGTACTTC.

The chain recombines TRBV6-5 with TRBJ1-6, with 7 positions matching TRBD1. CDR1 MNHEY and CDR2 SVGAGI come from the germline V gene. J gave up 10 bases and V 7 bases, and 13 bases lay outside the gene matches. The CDR3 consists of 15 residues. CDR3 nucleotides: TGTGCCAGCATCCTGCCGAGGCAGGGGGACTCACCCCTCCACTTT. Protein product: CASILPRQGDSPLHF.

The rearrangement joins TRBV7-8 to TRBJ1-4; TRBD1 aligns across 8 bases. The CDR3 has 15 amino acids. Germline lookup yields CDR1 SGHVS and CDR2 FQNEAQ. With V trimmed by 5 bases and J by 2 bases, 4 bases remained unmatched. The CDR3 DNA reads TGTGCCAGCAGCGCCCGACAGGGGACTAATGAAAAACTGTTTTTT. Translating gives CASSARQGTNEKLFF.

The chain recombines TRBV30 with TRBJ2-5; TRBD1 aligns across 7 bases. V shed 6 bases, J shed 3 bases, and the junction held 4 bases outside the gene matches. Per germline, CDR1 GTSNPN and CDR2 SVGIG (reference sequence). This CDR3 has 12 residues. This CDR3 is CACYGTEETQYF. The CDR3 DNA reads TGTGCCTGCTACGGGACAGAAGAGACCCAGTACTTC.

The chain has TRBV28 and TRBJ2-1, with TRBD2 matching over 14 bases. J was trimmed by 12 bases and V by 4 bases; bases with no gene match: 5. The CDR3 totals 14 residues. CDR1 and CDR2 (germline): MDHEN, SYDVKM. The CDR3 is CASSSPGLAGVQFF. CDR3 nucleotides: TGTGCCAGCAGTTCACCGGGACTAGCGGGGGTGCAGTTCTTC.

V and J are TRBV25-1 and TRBJ1-1; D not resolved. The CDR3 runs 15 residues. Per the germline V gene, CDR1 is MGHDK and CDR2 is SYGVNS. V lost 8 bases, J lost 1 base, and 17 bases lay in between. Here the CDR3 reads CASLPRETWNTEAFF. The CDR3 DNA is TGTGCCAGCTTACCCCGGGAGACCTGGAACACTGAAGCTTTCTTT.

The chain carries TRBV5-6 and TRBJ2-3, with D tentatively TRBD1 (5 bases). The length of the CDR3 is 17 residues. Trimming removed 3 bases from V and 2 bases from J, with 19 bases in between. CDR1 and CDR2 from the germline V gene are SGHDT and YYEEEE. The CDR3 DNA follows: TGTGCCAGCAGCTCTCAAGACAGCCACCACGCCACAGATACGCAGTATTTT. Protein sequence: CASSSQDSHHATDTQYF.

The chain couples TRBV30 to TRBJ2-5; D is perhaps TRBD1 (6 bases). The CDR3 length is 12 residues. Trimming stripped 5 bases from V and 2 bases from J, with 9 bases between. The germline gives CDR1 GTSNPN, CDR2 SVGIG (reference sequence). CDR3 sequence reads: CAWADRQETQYF. CDR3 nucleotides: TGTGCCTGGGCCGACAGGCAAGAGACCCAGTACTTC.

The V and J genes are TRBV7-9 and TRBJ2-7; maybe TRBD1 (5 bases). CDR1 is SEHNR and CDR2 is FQNEAQ in the germline V gene (reference sequence). CDR3 length: 13 residues. V was clipped by 5 bases and J by 1 base, with 9 bases between them. CDR3 region: CASSPDISYEQYF. In DNA form, the CDR3 reads TGTGCCAGCAGCCCGGACATTTCCTACGAGCAGTACTTC.

The CDR3 loop reads CASSSSSGGNTGELFF. For the CDR3, the DNA is TGTGCCAGCAGTTCGTCGAGCGGGGGGAACACCGGGGAGCTGTTTTTT. This chain joins TRBV6-6 and TRBJ2-2; TRBD2 agrees at 8 bases. Germline-derived CDR1 and CDR2 are MNHNY and SVGAGI (reference sequence). This CDR3 has 16 amino acids. Germline trimming cut 4 bases from V and 1 base from J; bases unmatched to any gene: 5.

The rearrangement links TRBV19 to TRBJ1-2; possibly TRBD1 for D (5 bases). Germline V gene data show CDR1 as LNHDA and CDR2 as SQIVND (reference sequence). V lost 3 bases and J 7 bases, leaving 21 bases between the germline ends. This CDR3 spans 16 amino acids. CDR3 nucleotide sequence: TGTGCCAGTAGTATCGCGGGGGTCGGAGGGATGGGTGGCTACACCTTC. Its protein product is CASSIAGVGGMGGYTF. The entire variable domain, with the rest obtained from reference TRBV19 and TRBJ1-2, is as follows: DGGITQSPKYLFRKEGQNVTLSCEQNLNHDAMYWYRQDPGQGLRLIYYSQIVNDFQKGDIAEGYSVSREKKESFPLTVTSAQKNPTAFYLCASSIAGVGGMGGYTFGSGTRLTVV.

V gene TRBV7-8 combines with J gene TRBJ1-2; possible D gene TRBD1, 5 bases. Germline CDR1 SGHVS, CDR2 FQNEAQ. The length of the CDR3 is 13 residues. V lost 4 bases, J lost 7 bases, and 13 bases lay in between. The CDR3 spells CASSSNQGSGYTF. CDR3 DNA sequence: TGTGCCAGCAGCTCAAACCAGGGTTCTGGCTACACCTTC. The entire variable domain, with the rest obtained from reference TRBV7-8 and TRBJ1-2, is as follows: GAGVSQSPRYKVAKRGQDVALRCDPISGHVSLFWYQQALGQGPEFLTYFQNEAQLDKSGLPSDRFFAERPEGSVSTLKIQRTQQEDSAVYLCASSSNQGSGYTFGSGTRLTVV.

This chain links TRBV18 with TRBJ2-7; 8 nucleotides match TRBD1. Trimming cost V 4 bases and J 6 bases; bases outside gene matches: 5. Germline V gene sequence: CDR1 KGHSH, CDR2 LQKENI. The CDR3 runs to 13 residues. The CDR3 sequence is CASSRRGQREQYF. CDR3 DNA: TGTGCCAGCTCACGCAGGGGGCAGCGCGAGCAGTACTTC.

The chain couples TRBV18 to TRBJ2-7; 8 nucleotides line up with TRBD2. V gave up 3 bases and J gave up 5 bases; unmatched junction bases: 9. Germline CDR1 reads KGHSH; CDR2 reads LQKENI. The CDR3 spans 15 residues. CDR3 DNA sequence: TGTGCCAGCTCACCGGGGGGCGGGAGGAGTCACGAGCAGTACTTC. It yields the protein CASSPGGGRSHEQYF.

The chain links TRBV9 to TRBJ2-2, with a tentative D call TRBD1 (6 bases). Germline V gives CDR1 SGDLS, CDR2 YYNGEE. There are 14 residues in the CDR3. Trimming removed 3 bases from V and 2 bases from J, with 8 bases in between. CDR3 protein: CASSDRVNTGELFF. CDR3 DNA sequence: TGTGCCAGCAGCGACAGGGTTAACACCGGGGAGCTGTTTTTT.

The chain carries TRBV7-2 and TRBJ2-7; D is uncertain. V lost 2 bases to trimming and J lost 2 bases, with 7 bases between them. Germline CDR1 and CDR2: SGHTA and FQGNSA. CDR3 length: 13 residues. In DNA, the CDR3 is TGTGCCAGCAGCTTAACCCAGGCCTACGAGCAGTACTTC. This gives the protein CASSLTQAYEQYF.

The chain links TRBV18 to TRBJ2-1; unclear D gene. Germline loops: CDR1 KGHSH, CDR2 LQKENI. V lost 2 bases, J lost 12 bases, and 17 bases lay in between. The CDR3 is made up of 14 amino acids. Here the CDR3 reads CASSPEVSTMMQFF. The CDR3 bases are TGTGCCAGCTCACCAGAGGTCAGTACAATGATGCAGTTCTTC.

The CDR3 protein is CASSWWDKGGTDTQYF. The CDR3 nucleotides are TGTGCCAGCAGCTGGTGGGACAAAGGGGGCACAGATACGCAGTATTTT. V and J are TRBV5-6 and TRBJ2-3, with a possible D match to TRBD1 (6 bases). CDR1 and CDR2 (germline): SGHDT, YYEEEE. Trimming removed 3 bases from V and 1 base from J, with 15 bases in between. CDR3 length: 16 residues.

J is TRBJ2-1 and V is TRBV9; D is possibly TRBD1 (6 bases). The V gene lost 3 bases and the J gene lost 4 bases, with 14 bases spanning the gap. Germline loops: CDR1 SGDLS, CDR2 YYNGEE. This CDR3 is built from 15 residues. The CDR3 nucleotides are TGTGCCAGCAGCGGCCGGGACAAGTATTACAATGAGCAGTTCTTC. Its protein is CASSGRDKYYNEQFF. Together with reference TRBV9 and TRBJ2-1, the CDR3 gives the full variable domain: DSGVTQTPKHLITATGQRVTLRCSPRSGDLSVYWYQQSLDQGLQFLIQYYNGEERAKGNILERFSAQQFPDLHSELNLSSLELGDSALYFCASSGRDKYYNEQFFGPGTRLTVL.

The CDR3 DNA reads as TGTGCCAGCAGCGTAGAGGGAGGCACTGAAGCTTTCTTT. Translation: CASSVEGGTEAFF. The J gene is TRBJ1-1, the V gene TRBV9; no clear D. Trimming removed 0 bases from V and 4 bases from J, with 7 bases in between. This CDR3 contains 13 residues. Germline loops: CDR1 SGDLS, CDR2 YYNGEE. The full variable domain, completed using reference TRBV9 and TRBJ1-1, is DSGVTQTPKHLITATGQRVTLRCSPRSGDLSVYWYQQSLDQGLQFLIQYYNGEERAKGNILERFSAQQFPDLHSELNLSSLELGDSALYFCASSVEGGTEAFFGQGTRLTVV.